These T cell receptor beta chains were read from a single sample in a study of CD8 T cells in Susac syndrome. TCRdb used MiXCR to reprocess the immunoSEQ multiplex PCR reads, holding one entry per CDR3 protein. Of around 230,000 distinct CDR3 sequences listed, approximately 95% are singletons. The specimen sequenced was CD4+ T cells from PBMCs. These receptors originate from a human donor with multiple sclerosis. The CDR3 runs from the conserved cysteine through the conserved F or W. Fields, in order: clone size, D gene, J gene, V gene, CDR3 DNA, CDR3 protein. The D gene is left open where the match is weak. A row's size may be missing; if present it is once, few, many or a size class.

NA | NA | TRBJ1-2 | TRBV20-1 | TGCAGTGCTAGATCTCCGGGTGATGGCTACACCTTC | CSARSPGDGYTF
NA | NA | TRBJ1-4 | TRBV20-1 | TGCAGTGCTAGCTCATTGACAACTAATGAAAAACTGTTTTTT | CSASSLTTNEKLFF
NA | NA | TRBJ2-7 | TRBV25-1 | TGTGCCAGCAGTAAGTGGGGAGAGCAGTACTTC | CASSKWGEQYF
NA | NA | TRBJ2-1 | TRBV25-1 | TGTGCCAGCAGTGATTCCGGCGGATACAATGAGCAGTTCTTC | CASSDSGGYNEQFF
NA | TRBD1 | TRBJ1-2 | TRBV18 | TGTGCCAGCTCACCCATGACAGGGGACTATGGCTACACCTTC | CASSPMTGDYGYTF
NA | TRBD1 | TRBJ1-3 | TRBV11-2 | TGTGCCAGCAGCTTATCCGGACAGGTCTCGGGAAACACCATATATTTT | CASSLSGQVSGNTIYF
once | NA | TRBJ2-1 | TRBV12-3/TRBV12-4 | TGTGCCAGCAGTTTGAGGTCGACAGGCGGCAATGAGCAGTTCTTC | CASSLRSTGGNEQFF
NA | NA | TRBJ2-3 | TRBV20-1 | TGCAGTGCCATCGGGGGCACAGATACGCAGTATTTT | CSAIGGTDTQYF
few | NA | TRBJ2-7 | TRBV14 | TGTGCCAGCAGCCAAGGCTCCTCCTACGAGCAGTACTTC | CASSQGSSYEQYF
NA | NA | TRBJ1-2 | TRBV12-3/TRBV12-4 | TGTGCCAGCAGCCGACAGTACTATGGCTACACCTTC | CASSRQYYGYTF
NA | NA | TRBJ2-3 | TRBV5-4 | TGTGCCATTCGCAATCGGCAGGAACACACAGATACGCAGTATTTT | CAIRNRQEHTDTQYF
once | NA | TRBJ1-2 | TRBV29-1 | TGCAGCGTTGACAAAAACTATGGCTACACCTTC | CSVDKNYGYTF
once | NA | TRBJ1-5 | TRBV30 | TGTGCCTGGAGTGTAGCGGGAGGGAGCAATCAGCCCCAGCATTTT | CAWSVAGGSNQPQHF
once | NA | TRBJ1-6 | TRBV3-1 | TGTGCCAGCAGCCAAGTAAGGCTTAATTCACCCCTCCACTTT | CASSQVRLNSPLHF
NA | TRBD2 | TRBJ2-3 | TRBV7-9 | TGTGCCAGCAGCTACGATCTAGCGGGGAGCACAGATACGCAGTATTTT | CASSYDLAGSTDTQYF
NA | TRBD1 | TRBJ2-7 | TRBV5-1 | TGCGCCAGCAGATATTCCGGGACAGGGGCAGTAGGCGAGCAGTACTTC | CASRYSGTGAVGEQYF
NA | TRBD2 | TRBJ2-7 | TRBV5-1 | TGCGCCAGCAGCGACGCGGGAGCCTACGAGCAGTACTTC | CASSDAGAYEQYF
NA | TRBD1 | TRBJ1-2 | TRBV4-2 | TGTGCCAGCAGCCAAACCACGGGGACAGTCGTTGGCTACACCTTC | CASSQTTGTVVGYTF
NA | TRBD2 | TRBJ2-2 | TRBV5-4 | TGTGCCAGCAGCTTGGGACTAGCTGCGAACACCGGGGAGCTGTTTTTT | CASSLGLAANTGELFF
NA | NA | TRBJ1-5 | TRBV30 | TGTGCCTGGGACCAACAGGGCGGCCGCAATCAGCCCCAGCATTTT | CAWDQQGGRNQPQHF
NA | NA | TRBJ2-5 | TRBV20-1 | TGCAGTGCTAGGCCTCTGGGCCAAGAGACCCAGTACTTC | CSARPLGQETQYF
NA | TRBD1 | TRBJ2-3 | TRBV5-1 | TGCGCCAGCAGCTTGGACGGGACAGGGGCCACAGATACGCAGTATTTT | CASSLDGTGATDTQYF
NA | NA | TRBJ2-3 | TRBV20-1 | TGCAGTGCTAGAGATGGCGTGGTCACTAGCAGAACGCAGTATTTT | CSARDGVVTSRTQYF
NA | NA | TRBJ2-3 | TRBV20-1 | TGCAGTGCTCCGGACTCTCGGAGGGATACGCAGTATTTT | CSAPDSRRDTQYF
NA | NA | TRBJ1-5 | TRBV6-2/TRBV6-3 | TGTGCCACCAGGGAAATTGGCAATCAGCCCCAGCATTTT | CATREIGNQPQHF
NA | NA | TRBJ2-3 | TRBV13 | TGTGCCAGCAGCTTTCTTGCAGATACGCAGTATTTT | CASSFLADTQYF
NA | NA | TRBJ2-5 | TRBV29-1 | TGCAGCGTTGGAAACAGGGCGGGCGAGACCCAGTACTTC | CSVGNRAGETQYF